A selection of T cell receptor beta chains follows, all from one sample in a study of T cell changes during pregnancy in multiple sclerosis. The method was immunoSEQ multiplex PCR; TCRdb's version includes in-frame clones alone and lacks a portion of them. The table lists some 60,000 clones, about 86% of them singletons. Sequenced input: peripheral blood from another person, used as feeder cells. The source is a human donor whose cells served as feeder cells for cultures in a pregnancy study. Both conserved end residues are part of each CDR3. D genes are given only for firm matches. Some rows mark clone size as missing; the rest say once, few, many or name a class of expanded clone.

j_call: TRBJ2-4
d_call: TRBD2
v_call: TRBV6-6
clone_size: .
cdr3_aa: CASSYSGRVAKNIQYF
cdr3_nt: TGTGCCAGCAGTTACTCAGGGAGGGTGGCCAAAAACATTCAGTACTTC

j_call: TRBJ2-5
d_call: .
v_call: TRBV28
clone_size: once
cdr3_aa: CASSLAQETQYF
cdr3_nt: TGTGCCAGCAGTTTAGCACAAGAGACCCAGTACTTC

j_call: TRBJ1-1
d_call: TRBD1
v_call: TRBV5-1
clone_size: .
cdr3_aa: CASSFGQVSTEAFF
cdr3_nt: TGCGCCAGCAGCTTCGGACAGGTCAGCACTGAAGCTTTCTTT

j_call: TRBJ1-2
d_call: .
v_call: TRBV7-2
clone_size: .
cdr3_aa: CASSLDGHLYGYTF
cdr3_nt: TGTGCCAGCAGCTTAGACGGGCACCTCTATGGCTACACCTTC

j_call: TRBJ2-3
d_call: .
v_call: TRBV29-1
clone_size: .
cdr3_aa: CSVEGAARTDTQYF
cdr3_nt: TGCAGCGTTGAAGGCGCGGCCCGCACAGATACGCAGTATTTT

j_call: TRBJ2-7
d_call: TRBD2
v_call: TRBV9
clone_size: .
cdr3_aa: CASSVASTSGNHEQYF
cdr3_nt: TGTGCCAGCAGCGTAGCTTCCACTAGCGGGAACCACGAGCAGTACTTC

j_call: TRBJ2-2
d_call: .
v_call: TRBV21-1
clone_size: .
cdr3_aa: CASSNIPTGGAGTGELFF
cdr3_nt: TGTGCCAGCAGCAATATCCCCACAGGGGGCGCGGGCACCGGGGAGCTGTTTTTT

j_call: TRBJ2-5
d_call: .
v_call: TRBV2
clone_size: .
cdr3_aa: CASSELGGQGIGETQYF
cdr3_nt: TGTGCCAGCAGTGAATTGGGAGGGCAGGGGATTGGGGAGACCCAGTACTTC

j_call: TRBJ2-2
d_call: .
v_call: TRBV9
clone_size: .
cdr3_aa: CASSVGFGPNTGELFF
cdr3_nt: TGTGCCAGCAGCGTAGGTTTTGGACCGAACACCGGGGAGCTGTTTTTT

j_call: TRBJ2-2
d_call: .
v_call: TRBV10-3
clone_size: .
cdr3_aa: CAISVTALVSVAARGGELFF
cdr3_nt: TGTGCCATCAGTGTCACCGCTCTAGTGTCGGTGGCGGCCCGGGGCGGGGAGCTGTTTTTT

j_call: TRBJ2-1
d_call: TRBD2
v_call: TRBV18
clone_size: .
cdr3_aa: CASSPPPSGRDEQFF
cdr3_nt: TGTGCCAGCTCACCCCCCCCTAGCGGGAGAGATGAGCAGTTCTTC

j_call: TRBJ2-3
d_call: TRBD2
v_call: TRBV15
clone_size: .
cdr3_aa: CATSTHGGRAEYGTDTQYF
cdr3_nt: TGTGCCACCAGCACCCACGGTGGGAGGGCCGAGTATGGCACAGATACGCAGTATTTT

j_call: TRBJ1-1
d_call: .
v_call: TRBV5-1
clone_size: .
cdr3_aa: CASSLAPRTQNTEAFF
cdr3_nt: TGCGCCAGCAGCTTGGCCCCCCGGACTCAGAACACTGAAGCTTTCTTT

j_call: TRBJ2-2
d_call: .
v_call: TRBV6-1
clone_size: .
cdr3_aa: CASSEGGPTGELFF
cdr3_nt: TGTGCCAGCAGTGAAGGGGGGCCCACCGGGGAGCTGTTTTTT

j_call: TRBJ1-4
d_call: .
v_call: TRBV7-9
clone_size: .
cdr3_aa: CASSFQGLKDEKLFF
cdr3_nt: TGTGCCAGCAGTTTTCAGGGACTAAAGGATGAAAAACTGTTTTTT

j_call: TRBJ2-7
d_call: TRBD2
v_call: TRBV29-1
clone_size: .
cdr3_aa: CSVEDSGVSSYEQYF
cdr3_nt: TGCAGCGTTGAAGATAGCGGGGTAAGCTCCTACGAGCAGTACTTC